The next 22 T cell receptor beta chains were all read from a single sample in a study of human T cells and chemical hapten exposure. TCRdb re-derived calls from the RACE reads in MiXCR, one entry per CDR3 protein. The table includes about 82,000 distinct CDR3 sequences, 13% detected once. The time point: patch test 3, about 24 weeks after DPC sensitization. The treatment: therapeutic diphenylcyclopropenone sensitization with weekly scalp DPC. This specimen was whole blood, taken in connection with sensitization to the hapten diphenylcyclopropenone (DPC). The receptors stem from a woman between 50 and 59 years old with alopecia areata. Some clones in this sample may be carry-over from other donors' samples.

This clonotype was recorded a few times. The J gene is TRBJ1-1, the V gene TRBV5-4; D not resolved. Per the germline V gene, CDR1 is SGHNT and CDR2 is YYREEE (reference sequence). Trimming took off 2 bases at V and 4 bases at J, with 12 bases between the two ends. The CDR3 consists of 14 residues. CDR3 sequence reads: CASSFIGEATEAFF. CDR3 DNA sequence: TGTGCCAGCAGCTTTATCGGGGAGGCCACTGAAGCTTTCTTT. The full variable domain, its missing parts supplied by reference TRBV5-4 and TRBJ1-1, is ETGVTQSPTHLIKTRGQQVTLRCSSQSGHNTVSWYQQALGQGPQFIFQYYREEENGRGNFPPRFSGLQFPNYSSELNVNALELDDSALYLCASSFIGEATEAFFGQGTRLTVV.

This clonotype was recorded many times. The chain carries TRBV2 and TRBJ1-1; unclear D gene. V dropped 9 bases and J dropped 2 bases, with 10 bases sitting between them. Germline V CDR1 and CDR2: SNHLY, FYNNEI. There are 12 residues in the CDR3. The CDR3 spells CASKDYNTEAFF. The CDR3 DNA follows: TGTGCCAGTAAGGACTACAACACTGAAGCTTTCTTT.

This clonotype occurred many times. The genes are TRBV7-6 and TRBJ2-7; 8 bases match TRBD1. Per germline, CDR1 SGHVS and CDR2 FNYEAQ. The CDR3 is 14 residues long. Losses at the gene ends were 5 bases for V and 1 base for J; bases not matched to a gene: 4. The CDR3 reads CASSLRQGSYEQYF. The CDR3 DNA reads as TGTGCCAGCAGCCTACGACAGGGGTCCTACGAGCAGTACTTC.

The rearrangement joins TRBV6-5 to TRBJ2-7; D perhaps matches TRBD1 (6 bases). The CDR3 loop spans 17 amino acids. V shed 6 bases and J shed 0 bases, with 21 bases lying between them. Germline assignment: CDR1 MNHEY and CDR2 SVGAGI. CDR3 nucleotides: TGTGCCAGCAGCATGGGACATCCGTTCGAGGTCTCCTACGAGCAGTACTTC. This gives the protein CASSMGHPFEVSYEQYF.

This clonotype has at least ten counts. This sequence joins TRBV20-1 and TRBJ2-2; 11 bases match TRBD2. The V segment lost 8 bases and the J segment 5 bases; nucleotides outside the gene matches: 7. The CDR3 length is 14 residues. CDR1 and CDR2 (germline): DFQATT, SNEGSKA (reference sequence). CDR3 DNA: TGCAGTACAAGACTAGCGGGATGGACCGGGGAGCTGTTTTTT. The encoded protein is CSTRLAGWTGELFF.

The genes are TRBV9 and TRBJ1-3; no firm D call. V was pared by 0 bases and J by 6 bases, with 19 bases between. This CDR3 is 17 amino acids long. Germline lookup yields CDR1 SGDLS and CDR2 YYNGEE. The CDR3 loop reads CASSVVYGEPVENTIYF. The CDR3 DNA sequence: TGTGCCAGCAGCGTAGTATATGGGGAGCCCGTGGAAAACACCATATATTTT.

The V gene is TRBV20-1, the J gene TRBJ2-7; 9 nucleotides line up with TRBD2. V lost 4 bases to trimming and J lost 5 bases; unmatched junction nucleotides: 15. The CDR3 has 16 amino acids. In germline, CDR1 is DFQATT, CDR2 SNEGSKA (reference sequence). DNA for the CDR3: TGCAGTGCTACCCCCCTCTGGCGGGAGGGCCGGGACGAGCAGTACTTC. Amino acids: CSATPLWREGRDEQYF.

The chain employs TRBV2 and TRBJ1-1; 7 bases are shared with TRBD1. The V gene end was trimmed by 5 bases and the J gene end by 1 base; junction bases not matched to a gene: 10. Germline CDR1 is SNHLY and CDR2 is FYNNEI. The CDR3 is 16 amino acids. The CDR3 nucleotides read TGTGCCAGCAGTACCGACAGGGCTCGTCCGAACACTGAAGCTTTCTTT. This codes for CASSTDRARPNTEAFF.

This chain connects TRBV28 to TRBJ2-3; D remains ambiguous. Germline-derived CDR1 and CDR2 are MDHEN and SYDVKM. Trimming removed 5 bases at V and 7 bases at J, with 13 bases between. This CDR3 has 13 amino acids. The CDR3 reads CASSLESRNTQYF. CDR3 coding DNA: TGTGCCAGCAGTCTCGAAAGCAGGAATACGCAGTATTTT.

This clonotype has a handful of counts. V gene TRBV10-1 combines with J gene TRBJ1-6; a possible D gene is TRBD1 (5 bases). Looked up from germline, CDR1 is WNHNN and CDR2 is SYGVQD (reference sequence). The CDR3 is 10 residues long. Between the trimmed V and J ends, which lost 11 bases and 13 bases, there was a span of 12 bases. The CDR3 coding sequence is TGCGCCGCCCGAGGGGACCCCCTCCACTTT. Translating it yields CAARGDPLHF.

The rearrangement links TRBV5-1 to TRBJ2-7, with 11 bases identical to TRBD2. This CDR3 contains 14 residues. The germline V gene encodes CDR1 SGHRS and CDR2 YFSETQ. V trimming: 1 base; J trimming: 7 bases; junction bases outside the gene matches: 4. The CDR3: CASSLTSGSVEQYF. The DNA for the CDR3 is TGCGCCAGCAGCTTGACTAGCGGGAGCGTTGAGCAGTACTTC.

The sample holds many counts of this clonotype. The rearrangement joins TRBV3-1 to TRBJ2-1; the D gene could be TRBD1 or TRBD2 (5 bases each). Trimming stripped 1 base from V and 2 bases from J, with 12 bases between. Germline V gives CDR1 LGHDT, CDR2 YNNKEL (reference sequence). The CDR3 runs to 16 residues. CDR3 DNA: TGTGCCAGCAGCCAAGCAGGGACGCAACCCTACAATGAGCAGTTCTTC. Translation gives CASSQAGTQPYNEQFF.

This clonotype was seen a few times. The chain combines TRBV10-2 with TRBJ2-7; 11 bases map to TRBD2. The length of the CDR3 is 13 residues. Losses at the gene ends were 6 bases for V and 7 bases for J; bases not matched to a gene: 5. CDR1 and CDR2 from the germline V gene are WSHSY and SAAADI. The CDR3 sequence: CASRLAGEREQYF. Here the CDR3 DNA reads TGCGCCAGCAGACTAGCGGGAGAGAGGGAGCAGTACTTC.

V and J are TRBV19 and TRBJ1-2, with 7 positions matching TRBD1. The V gene's germline CDR1 is LNHDA and CDR2 SQIVND (reference sequence). Germline trimming cut 5 bases from V and 2 bases from J; bases unmatched to any gene: 8. This CDR3 comprises 15 residues. The DNA of the CDR3 is TGTGCCAGTAGTTCCCCCCGGACAGGAAACTATGGCTACACCTTC. Translating gives CASSSPRTGNYGYTF.

This clonotype was detected only a few times. The chain employs TRBV5-1 and TRBJ1-1, with D unclear. The CDR3 runs 15 residues. V lost 2 bases, J lost 2 bases, and 13 bases lay in between. Germline-derived CDR1 and CDR2 are SGHRS and YFSETQ. The CDR3 nucleotides are TGCGCCAGCAGCTTACTGGACCCTTACAACACTGAAGCTTTCTTT. The encoded protein is CASSLLDPYNTEAFF.

This clonotype was detected a few times. The chain links TRBV20-1 to TRBJ2-2; tentatively, D is TRBD1 (5 bases). Germline-derived CDR1 and CDR2 are DFQATT and SNEGSKA (reference sequence). CDR3 length equals 14 residues. V lost 4 bases to trimming and J lost 10 bases, with 19 bases between them. The CDR3 nucleotides read TGCAGTGCTATCAAAGGGGTCGGCAGCCCGGAGCTGTTTTTT. This gives the protein CSAIKGVGSPELFF.

At least ten counts were recorded for this clonotype. This chain uses TRBV5-1 with TRBJ2-3; TRBD2 matches 12 bases. After removal of 4 bases from V and 4 bases from J, the junction contained 7 bases not matched to a gene. CDR1 and CDR2 from the germline V gene are SGHRS and YFSETQ. This CDR3 is built from 16 residues. CDR3: CASSRLAGVGADTQYF. For the CDR3, the DNA is TGCGCCAGCAGCCGACTAGCGGGAGTGGGCGCAGATACGCAGTATTTT.

This clonotype has just a few counts. V gene TRBV27 combines with J gene TRBJ2-3; 8 bases map to TRBD2. Per germline, CDR1 MNHEY and CDR2 SMNVEV (reference sequence). The CDR3 covers 17 residues. V lost 0 bases, J lost 3 bases, and 8 bases stayed unmatched. CDR3 nucleotides: TGTGCCAGCAGTTTATCAAGCAGCGGGAGAAGGACAGATACGCAGTATTTT. Protein product: CASSLSSSGRRTDTQYF.

This clonotype has ten or more counts. The gene calls are TRBV7-8 and TRBJ2-1; TRBD2 matches at 8 bases. The germline CDR1 and CDR2 sequences are SGHVS and FQNEAQ. The length of the CDR3 is 15 residues. The J segment lost 3 bases and the V segment lost 3 bases, leaving 4 bases of the junction unmatched. The CDR3 loop reads CASSLSLAGYNEQFF. The CDR3 bases are TGTGCCAGCAGCTTGAGTCTAGCGGGCTACAATGAGCAGTTCTTC. Full variable domain (missing parts from reference TRBV7-8 and TRBJ2-1): GAGVSQSPRYKVAKRGQDVALRCDPISGHVSLFWYQQALGQGPEFLTYFQNEAQLDKSGLPSDRFFAERPEGSVSTLKIQRTQQEDSAVYLCASSLSLAGYNEQFFGPGTRLTVL.

In DNA, the CDR3 is TGTGCCAGCAGTTTATTGACTAGCGAGTTCCAAGAGACCCAGTACTTC. It encodes CASSLLTSEFQETQYF. The chain carries TRBV5-6 and TRBJ2-5, with 8 positions matching TRBD2. The junction had 10 bases not matched to a gene; V was cut back by 5 bases and J by 1 base. The germline CDR1 and CDR2 sequences are SGHDT and YYEEEE. There are 16 residues in the CDR3.

This clonotype was observed a single time. The chain links TRBV2 to TRBJ2-7; perhaps TRBD2 as D (6 bases). From germline, CDR1 is SNHLY and CDR2 FYNNEI. Trimming took 8 bases from V and 0 from J, leaving 17 bases between them. This CDR3 contains 15 residues. CDR3 sequence (DNA): TGTGCCAGCTTATACGGGAGCCGGGGCTCCTACGAGCAGTACTTC. Its translation is CASLYGSRGSYEQYF.

This clonotype was picked up a small number of times. This chain connects TRBV6-5 to TRBJ2-7, with 9 bases that match TRBD1. The V and J ends lost 7 bases and 5 bases, in that order; junction bases with no gene match: 12. The CDR3 runs 15 residues. CDR1 and CDR2 (germline): MNHEY, SVGAGI. The CDR3 loop reads CASNTRTGVTNEQYF. The CDR3 DNA reads as TGTGCCAGCAACACCCGGACAGGGGTAACGAACGAGCAGTACTTC.